This T cell receptor (beta chain) was sequenced for a study of blood T cell repertoires in COVID-19 (dated by TCRdb to about 2020). Context from the whole study: The collaborator samples originated in the United States, Italy and Spain and spanned the acute and convalescent phases of COVID-19. The material from the prospective study consisted of cDNA or gDNA derived from T cells, B-cell-depleted T cells, or PBMCs. Deeply sampled blood TCRbeta repertoires from subjects exposed to, actively infected with, or recovered from COVID-19 were included in the dataset. A freely available public database, intended as a resource for researchers studying the immune response to SARS-CoV-2, is where the repertoires were released. The samples were drawn from the first 160 participants of the ongoing ImmuneRACE study and from 950 to 1,500 subjects provided by 6 global collaborators. Sample metadata almost always included a de-identified subject ID, COVID-19 status, age in years and sex. Where available, HLA class I and class II types were obtained from metadata supplied by the sample provider rather than from assay-based typing.

The immunoSEQ Assay, a bias-controlled multiplex PCR, was used to amplify TCRbeta CDR3 regions from genomic DNA. The published analysis was carried out like this. Nucleated cell counts per sample were estimated from amplification of reference gene primers within the assay. Sequence reads were collapsed and filtered to measure the absolute abundance of every unique TCRbeta CDR3 rearrangement. For each sample, productive Simpson clonality was calculated as the square root of Simpson's diversity index across productive rearrangements. The table comes from immuneACCESS by way of TCRdb, which keeps in-frame sequences with V and J called. Part of the clones is missing from these tables; in studies checked, under half for an unresolved V gene and the rest for unknown reasons. V, J and clone size are those of that table, while D and trimming were read from the DNA. This sample is represented by 150,000 to 200,000 clones; 65% to 85% of them were singletons. 17% of the sample goes to the ten largest clones.

Study-level results and caveats: The quantity of clinical and demographic metadata differed by source and by participant and was supplied without curation.

The CDR3 numbers 13 residues from cysteine through phenylalanine. Only the CDR3 DNA stays, 39 bases, in frame from base 1. Trimming costs V 5 bases and J 5 bases, and their ends lie 11 bases apart. CDR1 and CDR2 (SGHTA, FQGNSA) derive from the germline V gene. About this clone: Its antigen target is currently unknown. Base-call qualities are not available, and no considerably larger clone is one nucleotide away.

Collaborating institutions collected whole blood in K2EDTA tubes following their own protocols. For TCRbeta analysis, collaborator samples were shipped as frozen whole blood, as isolated PBMCs, or as DNA extracted from either sample type. This TCR was recovered from a man aged 55 to 70 with active or convalescent COVID-19. The chain couples TRBV7-2 to TRBJ2-3, with an unclear D gene assignment. The specimen was peripheral blood. The DNA sequence follows: TGTGCCAGCAGCGACTCTAGTGGAGATACGCAGTATTTT. This gives the protein CASSDSSGDTQYF.